This entry is about one T cell receptor (beta chain). Its specificity is unknown. Method: immunoSEQ multiplex PCR; TCRdb's copy keeps in-frame clones and lacks some. This table has more than 80,000 clones, about 89% appearing once. CDR1 and CDR2 (germline): SNHLY, FYNNEI. Trimming removed 8 bases from V and 2 bases from J; junction bases left unmatched: 4. This CDR3 contains 14 residues. This entry belongs to a study of OX40 agonist ivuxolimab in advanced cancers. Overall study context: Patients were treated with ivuxolimab, an agonistic anti-OX40 (CD134) antibody. Earlier anti-PD-1, anti-PD-L1 or anti-CTLA-4 therapy was permitted; less than 50% had received some. Among those treated, three patients had partial responses, one with hepatocellular carcinoma and two with cutaneous melanoma. Study-level results: On average, a greater number of expanded clones characterised CD8+ T cells relative to CD4+.

The chain carries TRBV2 and TRBJ1-5; 9 bases line up with TRBD1. The TCR comes from an adult with an advanced solid tumor such as melanoma, head and neck, liver or kidney cancer. The sequences come from CD4+ or CD8+ T cells sorted from blood, collected in a trial of the OX40 agonist ivuxolimab. The CDR3 bases are TGTGCCAGCGAGAGACAGGGGGGCAATCAGCCCCAGCATTTT. Residues: CASERQGGNQPQHF.